These T cell receptor beta chains were read from a single sample in a study of identifying expanded T cells in peripheral blood. Repertoires were generated with immunoSEQ multiplex PCR, while TCRdb's copy carries only in-frame clones and drops some. The table includes about 81,000 clones, over 80% detected once. Sequencing input: blood. These receptors were collected from a person aged 18-70 years in good health. Both conserved end residues are part of each CDR3. The order of the fields is CDR3 DNA, CDR3 protein, J gene, V gene, D gene, clone size. A D gene is named only where the DNA matches it firmly. Clone sizes are given selectively: once, few, many, or a class where the clone is expanded.

TGTGCCAGCAGTGATGTCCGAGGACATAATGAAAAACTGTTTTTT,CASSDVRGHNEKLFF,TRBJ1-4,TRBV6-1,NA,NA
TGTGCCAGCAGTATGGACAGGGGTGGGAGTGGGCCCCAGCATTTT,CASSMDRGGSGPQHF,TRBJ1-5,TRBV6-5,TRBD1,once
TGTGCCAGCAGCCCGGGGACTAGCTCTCACGGGGAGCTGTTTTTT,CASSPGTSSHGELFF,TRBJ2-2,TRBV7-2,TRBD2,NA
TGCGCCAGCAGCATACCTAGGGACACCGGGGAGCTGTTTTTT,CASSIPRDTGELFF,TRBJ2-2,TRBV5-1,NA,NA
TGTGCCAGCAGTTCAAGGACTAGAGCGGAGAAGACCCAGTACTTC,CASSSRTRAEKTQYF,TRBJ2-5,TRBV28,TRBD2,NA
TGTGCCTGGAGTGTACAAGGAAGTGGGAGTCTCGAGCAGTACTTC,CAWSVQGSGSLEQYF,TRBJ2-7,TRBV30,NA,NA
TGTGCCAGCAGCTTGGTTGGGGAGCGAGCCTCTGGCTACACCTTC,CASSLVGERASGYTF,TRBJ1-2,TRBV5-4,NA,NA
TGTGCCAGCAGTGCGCATCTGGGACTAGCGGGAGGCTCGGGCAATGAGCAGTTCTTC,CASSAHLGLAGGSGNEQFF,TRBJ2-1,TRBV28,TRBD2,few
TGTGCCAGCAGGGGGACTTCGGCTTTCTTT,CASRGTSAFF,TRBJ1-1,TRBV27,NA,NA
TGTGCTAGCAGCTTAGACCGAGACAATGAGCAGTTCTTC,CASSLDRDNEQFF,TRBJ2-1,TRBV7-7,NA,NA
TGTGCCAGCAGCTTAGCGACGGTCTCTGGAAACACCATATATTTT,CASSLATVSGNTIYF,TRBJ1-3,TRBV7-2,NA,NA
TGTGCCTGGAGTGAGGGATACAACACTGAAGCTTTCTTT,CAWSEGYNTEAFF,TRBJ1-1,TRBV30,NA,NA
TGTGCCAGCAGCTTCCCCCTTTTTAGCGGGAGGGAATACGAGCAGTACTTC,CASSFPLFSGREYEQYF,TRBJ2-7,TRBV7-2,TRBD2,NA
TGTGCCAGCACCCGGGACAGGGGGCCGAATGAGCAGTTCTTC,CASTRDRGPNEQFF,TRBJ2-1,TRBV2,TRBD1,NA
TGTGCCAGTAGTATACTCCCAGGGGCTACCTACGAGCAGTACTTC,CASSILPGATYEQYF,TRBJ2-7,TRBV19,NA,NA
TGTGCCAGTAGCAGACAGGTGAATGACTACAATGAGCAGTTCTTC,CASSRQVNDYNEQFF,TRBJ2-1,TRBV19,NA,NA
TGTGCCAGCAGTTCCCGCATCCTACCTTCTGGAAACACCATATATTTT,CASSSRILPSGNTIYF,TRBJ1-3,TRBV6-5,NA,NA
TGTGCCAGCAGCCGGGCCGTTGAAGCTTTCTTT,CASSRAVEAFF,TRBJ1-1,TRBV5-6,NA,NA
TGTGCCAGCAGCTTATGGGCGACAGGTGATAGCTCCTACAATGAGCAGTTCTTC,CASSLWATGDSSYNEQFF,TRBJ2-1,TRBV7-3,NA,once
TGTGCCACCAGCAGAGATCTTTTGGGCGGCGGCACGAACACTGAAGCTTTCTTT,CATSRDLLGGGTNTEAFF,TRBJ1-1,TRBV15,NA,NA
TGTGCCAGCAGTACGTCATCCGGGGGATACGAAAAACTGTTTTTT,CASSTSSGGYEKLFF,TRBJ1-4,TRBV28,NA,NA
TGTGCCACCAGCCCAGAGGTGCGGGGAGGGACCGGGGAGCTGTTTTTT,CATSPEVRGGTGELFF,TRBJ2-2,TRBV15,TRBD2,NA
TGCGCCAGCAGCCAAGTTCCAGGGGGACAGCCCCAGCATTTT,CASSQVPGGQPQHF,TRBJ1-5,TRBV4-1,TRBD1,once
TGTGCCAGCAGCTCCGACAGAAACACTGAAGCTTTCTTT,CASSSDRNTEAFF,TRBJ1-1,TRBV7-8,NA,NA
TGTGCCAGCAGCCACCCGGGACAGTACAATGAGCAGTTCTTC,CASSHPGQYNEQFF,TRBJ2-1,TRBV5-4,TRBD1,once
TGTGCCAGCAGCCAAGATTGGGGCGGGACTGAAGCTTTCTTT,CASSQDWGGTEAFF,TRBJ1-1,TRBV4-2,NA,once
TGTGCCAGTACCATTTCCCGGGACAGGGAAAGCACAGATACGCAGTATTTT,CASTISRDRESTDTQYF,TRBJ2-3,TRBV19,TRBD1,NA
TGTGCCAGCACCCTCTCAATGGACAGGGTTCCCTACGAGCAGTACTTC,CASTLSMDRVPYEQYF,TRBJ2-7,TRBV6-6,TRBD1,NA
TGCAGCGTTCGGGACAGGGAGGTCCGTGAAAAACTGTTTTTT,CSVRDREVREKLFF,TRBJ1-4,TRBV29-1,TRBD1,NA
TGTGCCAGCAGCTTAGGGGGATTTGGCAATCAGCCCCAGCATTTT,CASSLGGFGNQPQHF,TRBJ1-5,TRBV5-6,NA,NA
TGTGCCAGCAGCGAGGGACTTAATGAAAAACTGTTTTTT,CASSEGLNEKLFF,TRBJ1-4,TRBV7-2,NA,NA
TGTGCCAGCAGCTTAAGGTTAGGGATGGACGAGCAGTACTTC,CASSLRLGMDEQYF,TRBJ2-7,TRBV7-9,NA,NA
TGTGCCAGCAGCTTCGCAGGCTACGAGCAGTACTTC,CASSFAGYEQYF,TRBJ2-7,TRBV7-9,NA,NA